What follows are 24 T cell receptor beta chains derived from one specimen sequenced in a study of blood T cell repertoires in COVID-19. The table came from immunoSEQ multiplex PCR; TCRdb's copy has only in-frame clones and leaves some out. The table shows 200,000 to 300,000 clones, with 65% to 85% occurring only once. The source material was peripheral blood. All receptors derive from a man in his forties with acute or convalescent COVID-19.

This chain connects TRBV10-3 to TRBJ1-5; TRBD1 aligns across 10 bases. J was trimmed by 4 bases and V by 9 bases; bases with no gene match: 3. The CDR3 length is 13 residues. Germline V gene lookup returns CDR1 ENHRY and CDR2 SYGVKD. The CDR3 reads CAIGQGGNQPQHF. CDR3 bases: TGTGCCATTGGACAGGGGGGAAATCAGCCCCAGCATTTT.

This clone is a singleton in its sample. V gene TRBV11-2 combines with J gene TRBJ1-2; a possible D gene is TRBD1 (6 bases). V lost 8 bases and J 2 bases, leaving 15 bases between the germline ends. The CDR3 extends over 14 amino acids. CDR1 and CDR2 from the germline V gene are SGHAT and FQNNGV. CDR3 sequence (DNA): TGTGCCAGCCGGAGGAGGACAGAGAACTATGGCTACACCTTC. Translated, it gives CASRRRTENYGYTF.

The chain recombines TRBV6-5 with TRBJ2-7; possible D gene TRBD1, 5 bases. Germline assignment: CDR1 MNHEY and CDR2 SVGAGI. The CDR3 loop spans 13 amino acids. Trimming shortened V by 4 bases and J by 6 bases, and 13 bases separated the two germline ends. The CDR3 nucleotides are TGTGCCAGCAGTTCCCCAGGGTCGGGCGAGCAGTACTTC. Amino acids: CASSSPGSGEQYF.

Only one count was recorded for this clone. The CDR3 sequence is CASSRGRMSSYNSPLHF. The CDR3 DNA sequence: TGTGCCAGCAGTAGGGGGCGGATGAGCTCCTATAATTCACCCCTCCACTTT. The V call is TRBV27, the J call TRBJ1-6; 7 bases line up with TRBD1. In germline, CDR1 is MNHEY, CDR2 SMNVEV (reference sequence). V shed 5 bases and J 0 bases; nucleotides not matched to a gene: 7. The length of the CDR3 is 17 residues.

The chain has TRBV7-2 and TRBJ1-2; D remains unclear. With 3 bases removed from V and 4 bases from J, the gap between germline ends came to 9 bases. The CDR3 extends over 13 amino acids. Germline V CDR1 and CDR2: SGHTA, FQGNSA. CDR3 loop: CASSLGDFYGYTF. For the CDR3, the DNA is TGTGCCAGCAGCTTGGGAGACTTCTATGGCTACACCTTC.

CDR3 nucleotide sequence: TGTGCCAGCAGCACGTACAGGGGGGCTAGCACAGATACGCAGTATTTT. This encodes CASSTYRGASTDTQYF. The chain is built from TRBV5-6 and TRBJ2-3; 8 nucleotides align to TRBD1. Per germline, CDR1 SGHDT and CDR2 YYEEEE. Unmatched junction bases numbered 7, after V lost 4 bases and J lost 0 bases. The CDR3 runs to 16 residues.

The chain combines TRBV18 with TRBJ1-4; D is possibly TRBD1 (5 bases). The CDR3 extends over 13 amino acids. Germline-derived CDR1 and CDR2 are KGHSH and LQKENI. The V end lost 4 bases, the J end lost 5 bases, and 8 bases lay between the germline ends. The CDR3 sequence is CASSQGQNEKLFF. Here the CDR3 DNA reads TGTGCCAGCTCACAGGGGCAGAATGAAAAACTGTTTTTT.

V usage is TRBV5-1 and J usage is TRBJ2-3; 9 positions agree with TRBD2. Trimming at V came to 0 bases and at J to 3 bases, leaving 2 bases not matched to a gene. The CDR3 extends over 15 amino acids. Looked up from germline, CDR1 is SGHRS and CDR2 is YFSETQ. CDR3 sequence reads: CASSLGLAGTDTQYF. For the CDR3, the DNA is TGCGCCAGCAGCTTGGGGCTAGCGGGAACAGATACGCAGTATTTT. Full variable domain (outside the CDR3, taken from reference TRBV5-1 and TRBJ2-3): KAGVTQTPRYLIKTRGQQVTLSCSPISGHRSVSWYQQTPGQGLQFLFEYFSETQRNKGNFPGRFSGRQFSNSRSEMNVSTLELGDSALYLCASSLGLAGTDTQYFGPGTRLTVL.

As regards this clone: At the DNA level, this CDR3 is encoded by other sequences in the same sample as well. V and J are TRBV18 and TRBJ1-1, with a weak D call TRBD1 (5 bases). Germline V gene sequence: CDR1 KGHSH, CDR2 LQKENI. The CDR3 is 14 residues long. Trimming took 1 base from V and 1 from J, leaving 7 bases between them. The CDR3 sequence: CASSPRGGNTEAFF. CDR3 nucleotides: TGTGCCAGCTCACCACGGGGGGGGAACACTGAAGCTTTCTTT.

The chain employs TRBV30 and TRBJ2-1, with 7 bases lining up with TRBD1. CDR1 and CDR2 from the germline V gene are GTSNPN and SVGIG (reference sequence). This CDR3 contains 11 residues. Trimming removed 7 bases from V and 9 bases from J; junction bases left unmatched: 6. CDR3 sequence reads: CAFSGGSEQFF. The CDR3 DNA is TGTGCCTTTTCAGGGGGAAGTGAGCAGTTCTTC.

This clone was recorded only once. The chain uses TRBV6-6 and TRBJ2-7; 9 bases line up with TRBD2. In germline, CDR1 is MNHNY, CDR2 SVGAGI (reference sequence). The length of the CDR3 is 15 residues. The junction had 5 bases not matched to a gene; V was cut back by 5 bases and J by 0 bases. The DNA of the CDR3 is TGTGCCAGCAGTGACATTAGCGGGAGCTCCTACGAGCAGTACTTC. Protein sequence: CASSDISGSSYEQYF.

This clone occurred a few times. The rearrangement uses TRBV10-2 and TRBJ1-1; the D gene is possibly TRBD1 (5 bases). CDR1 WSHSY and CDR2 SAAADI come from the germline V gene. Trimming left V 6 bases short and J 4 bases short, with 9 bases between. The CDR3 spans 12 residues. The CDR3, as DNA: TGCGCCAGCAGGTTGGGGGGCACTGAAGCTTTCTTT. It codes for CASRLGGTEAFF.

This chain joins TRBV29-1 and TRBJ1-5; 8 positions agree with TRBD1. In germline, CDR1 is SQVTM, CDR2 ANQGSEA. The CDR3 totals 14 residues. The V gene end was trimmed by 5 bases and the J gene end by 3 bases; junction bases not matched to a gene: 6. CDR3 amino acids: CSVWSGQANQPQHF. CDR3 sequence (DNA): TGCAGCGTTTGGTCGGGACAGGCCAATCAGCCCCAGCATTTT.

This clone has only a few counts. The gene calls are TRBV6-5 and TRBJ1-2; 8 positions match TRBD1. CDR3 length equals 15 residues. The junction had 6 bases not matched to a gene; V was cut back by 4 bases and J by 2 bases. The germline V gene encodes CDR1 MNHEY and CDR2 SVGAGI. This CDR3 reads CASSFSWTGNYGYTF. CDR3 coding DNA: TGTGCCAGCAGTTTCTCGTGGACAGGGAACTATGGCTACACCTTC.

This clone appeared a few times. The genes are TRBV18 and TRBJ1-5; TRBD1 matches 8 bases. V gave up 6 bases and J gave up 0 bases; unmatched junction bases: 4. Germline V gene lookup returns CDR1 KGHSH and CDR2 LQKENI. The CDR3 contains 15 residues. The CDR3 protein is CASSPDRASNQPQHF. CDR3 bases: TGTGCCAGCTCTCCGGACAGGGCTAGCAATCAGCCCCAGCATTTT. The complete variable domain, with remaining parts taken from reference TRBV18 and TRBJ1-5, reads NAGVMQNPRHLVRRRGQEARLRCSPMKGHSHVYWYRQLPEEGLKFMVYLQKENIIDESGMPKERFSAEFPKEGPSILRIQQVVRGDSAAYFCASSPDRASNQPQHFGDGTRLSIL.

CDR3 DNA sequence: TGTGCCAGTAGTGCTTCGGGGGGAGGTCAGCCCCAGCATTTT. Translating it yields CASSASGGGQPQHF. The chain carries TRBV19 and TRBJ1-5, with a possible D match to TRBD1 (5 bases). Per the germline V gene, CDR1 is LNHDA and CDR2 is SQIVND (reference sequence). This CDR3 spans 14 amino acids. Trimming took 5 bases from V and 6 from J, leaving 14 bases between them.

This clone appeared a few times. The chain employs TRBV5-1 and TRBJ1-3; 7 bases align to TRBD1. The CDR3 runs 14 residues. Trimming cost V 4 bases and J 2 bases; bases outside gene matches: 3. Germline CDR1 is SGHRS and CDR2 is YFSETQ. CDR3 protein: CASSVGTAGNTIYF. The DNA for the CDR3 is TGCGCCAGCAGCGTCGGGACAGCTGGAAACACCATATATTTT.

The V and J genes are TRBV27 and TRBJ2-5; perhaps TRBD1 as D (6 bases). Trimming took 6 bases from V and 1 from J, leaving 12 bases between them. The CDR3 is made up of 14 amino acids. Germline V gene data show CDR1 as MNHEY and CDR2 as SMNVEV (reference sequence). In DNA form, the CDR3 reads TGTGCCAGCAGGAGGGGGTTTGTCCAAGAGACCCAGTACTTC. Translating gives CASRRGFVQETQYF.

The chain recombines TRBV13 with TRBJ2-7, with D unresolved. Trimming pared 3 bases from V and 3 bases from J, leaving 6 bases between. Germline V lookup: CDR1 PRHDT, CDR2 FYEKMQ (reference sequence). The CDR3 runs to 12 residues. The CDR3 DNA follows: TGTGCCAGCAGCTTCCTCAGCTACGAGCAGTACTTC. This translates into CASSFLSYEQYF.

The CDR3 DNA reads as TGCGCCAGCAGCTTACAGAGCATGAACACTGAAGCTTTCTTT. Amino acids: CASSLQSMNTEAFF. The rearrangement uses TRBV5-1 and TRBJ1-1; D remains unclear. The CDR3 is 14 amino acids. CDR1 is SGHRS and CDR2 is YFSETQ in the germline V gene. Trimming shortened V by 2 bases and J by 0 bases, and 8 bases separated the two germline ends. Drawing the rest from reference TRBV5-1 and TRBJ1-1, the complete variable domain is KAGVTQTPRYLIKTRGQQVTLSCSPISGHRSVSWYQQTPGQGLQFLFEYFSETQRNKGNFPGRFSGRQFSNSRSEMNVSTLELGDSALYLCASSLQSMNTEAFFGQGTRLTVV.

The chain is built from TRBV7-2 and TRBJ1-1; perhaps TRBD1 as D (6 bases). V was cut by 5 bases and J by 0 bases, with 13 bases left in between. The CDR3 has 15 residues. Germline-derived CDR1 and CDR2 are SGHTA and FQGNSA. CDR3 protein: CASSINRALNTEAFF. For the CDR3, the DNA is TGTGCCAGCAGCATCAACAGGGCCTTGAACACTGAAGCTTTCTTT.

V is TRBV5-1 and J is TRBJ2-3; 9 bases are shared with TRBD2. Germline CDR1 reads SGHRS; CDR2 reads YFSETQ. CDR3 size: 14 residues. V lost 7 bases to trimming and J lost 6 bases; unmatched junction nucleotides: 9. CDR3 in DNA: TGCGCCAGCGCGACCTTTAGCGGGAGTGATACGCAGTATTTT. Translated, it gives CASATFSGSDTQYF.

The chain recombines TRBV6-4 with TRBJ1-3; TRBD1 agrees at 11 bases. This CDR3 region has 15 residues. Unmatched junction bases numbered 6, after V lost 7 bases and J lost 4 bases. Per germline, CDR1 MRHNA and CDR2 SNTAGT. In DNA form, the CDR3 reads TGTGCCAGCAAAGGACAGGGGGCGATCGGAAACACCATATATTTT. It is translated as CASKGQGAIGNTIYF.

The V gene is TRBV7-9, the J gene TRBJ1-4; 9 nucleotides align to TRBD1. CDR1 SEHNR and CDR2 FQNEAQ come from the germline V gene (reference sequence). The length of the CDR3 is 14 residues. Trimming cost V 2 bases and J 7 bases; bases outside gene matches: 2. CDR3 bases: TGTGCCAGCAGCTTACAGGGACAGGGTGAAAAACTGTTTTTT. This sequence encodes CASSLQGQGEKLFF. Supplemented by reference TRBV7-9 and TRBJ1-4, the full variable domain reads DTGVSQNPRHKITKRGQNVTFRCDPISEHNRLYWYRQTLGQGPEFLTYFQNEAQLEKSRLLSDRFSAERPKGSFSTLEIQRTEQGDSAMYLCASSLQGQGEKLFFGSGTQLSVL.